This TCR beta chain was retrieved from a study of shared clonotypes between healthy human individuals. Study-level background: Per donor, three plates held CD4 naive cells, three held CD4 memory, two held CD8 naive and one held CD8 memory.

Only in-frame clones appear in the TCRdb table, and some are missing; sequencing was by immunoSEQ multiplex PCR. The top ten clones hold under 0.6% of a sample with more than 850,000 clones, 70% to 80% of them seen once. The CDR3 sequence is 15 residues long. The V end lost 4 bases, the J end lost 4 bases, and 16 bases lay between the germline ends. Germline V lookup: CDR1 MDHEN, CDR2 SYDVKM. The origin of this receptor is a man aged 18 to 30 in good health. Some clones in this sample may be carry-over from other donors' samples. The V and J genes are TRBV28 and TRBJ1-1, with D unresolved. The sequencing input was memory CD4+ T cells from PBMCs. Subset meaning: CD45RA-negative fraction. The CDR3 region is CASSSSHGKFTEAFF. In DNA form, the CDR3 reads TGTGCCAGCAGTTCCTCCCACGGGAAGTTCACTGAAGCTTTCTTT.